This TCR beta chain is drawn from a study of quantifying T cell responses using KT2 cells. Overall study: TCR alpha and beta constant-region primers primed reverse transcription of RNA. The second PCR was a qPCR stopped at a predetermined fluorescence threshold. Under optimum conditions, T4 ligation efficiency was estimated at more than 8%.

A single-stranded UMI oligo with SP2 sequence was ligated to cDNA 3' ends. The first PCR ran roughly 4 cycles with an equimolar RC1.1 and RC1.2 beta primer mix. TCRdb independently ran MiXCR on the UMI-ligation and nested PCR reads; one entry per CDR3 protein. Here the sample spans approximately 57,000 distinct CDR3 sequences, around 12% being singletons. Unfractionated PBMC were spiked with known numbers of KT2 clone cells. With 3 bases removed from V and 4 bases from J, the gap between germline ends came to 10 bases. The CDR3 is made up of 14 amino acids. Per the germline V gene, CDR1 is SEHNR and CDR2 is FQNEAQ (reference sequence).

Sequenced input: PBMCs spiked with cells of the T cell clone KT2. This sequence joins TRBV7-9 and TRBJ2-1, with D possibly matching TRBD2 (6 bases). This clonotype originated in a human donor. In DNA, the CDR3 is TGTGCCAGCAGCTTTAGCGGACGGTACAATGAGCAGTTCTTC. Encoded protein: CASSFSGRYNEQFF.